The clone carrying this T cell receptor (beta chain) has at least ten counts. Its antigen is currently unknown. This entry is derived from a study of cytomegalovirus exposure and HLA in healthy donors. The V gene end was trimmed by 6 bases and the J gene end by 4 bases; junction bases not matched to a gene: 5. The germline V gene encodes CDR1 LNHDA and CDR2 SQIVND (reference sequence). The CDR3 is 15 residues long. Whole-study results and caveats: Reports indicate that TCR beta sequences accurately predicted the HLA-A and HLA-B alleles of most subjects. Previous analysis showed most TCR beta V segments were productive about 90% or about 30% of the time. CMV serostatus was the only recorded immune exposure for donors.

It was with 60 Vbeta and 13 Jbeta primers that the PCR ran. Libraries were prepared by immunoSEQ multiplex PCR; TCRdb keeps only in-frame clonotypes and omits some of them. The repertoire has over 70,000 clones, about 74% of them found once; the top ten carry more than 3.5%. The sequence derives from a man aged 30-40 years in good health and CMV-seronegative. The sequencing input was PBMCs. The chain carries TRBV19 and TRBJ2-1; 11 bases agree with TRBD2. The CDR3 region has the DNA TGTGCCAGTAGACAGACTAGCGGGGCGTACAATGAGCAGTTCTTC. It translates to CASRQTSGAYNEQFF.